A single sample gave rise to the 3 T cell receptor beta chains below, sequenced in a study of blood T cell repertoires in COVID-19. Generated by immunoSEQ multiplex PCR, the TCRdb table keeps only in-frame clones and is missing some. The table shows 270,000 or so clones, with about 81% occurring only once. Sequencing used peripheral blood. These receptors originate from a human donor with COVID-19, enrolled during active disease. The donor label of this sample is uncertain.

V and J are TRBV9 and TRBJ1-5; D is unclear. The germline V and J ends were trimmed by 3 bases and 10 bases, with 17 bases remaining between them. This CDR3 is 14 amino acids long. In germline, CDR1 is SGDLS, CDR2 YYNGEE. CDR3 in amino acids: CASSAGVGEEPQHF. CDR3 DNA: TGTGCCAGCAGCGCTGGGGTTGGGGAGGAACCCCAGCATTTT. Full variable domain (remainder filled in from reference TRBV9 and TRBJ1-5): DSGVTQTPKHLITATGQRVTLRCSPRSGDLSVYWYQQSLDQGLQFLIQYYNGEERAKGNILERFSAQQFPDLHSELNLSSLELGDSALYFCASSAGVGEEPQHFGDGTRLSIL.

The chain is built from TRBV27 and TRBJ2-3; perhaps TRBD2 as D (6 bases). The CDR3 sequence is 16 residues long. CDR1 is MNHEY and CDR2 is SMNVEV in the germline V gene (reference sequence). The germline V and J ends were trimmed by 0 bases and 7 bases, with 17 bases remaining between them. CDR3 bases: TGTGCCAGCAGTTTATCCCCTGGATGGGCGGGGAATACGCAGTATTTT. Translated: CASSLSPGWAGNTQYF.

This clone was counted once. This chain joins TRBV6-1 and TRBJ2-5, with 10 bases that match TRBD2. Per germline, CDR1 MNHNS and CDR2 SASEGT. The V and J ends lost 2 bases and 4 bases, in that order; junction bases with no gene match: 4. The CDR3 consists of 15 residues. CDR3 region: CASSEQLAGSETQYF. The CDR3 DNA reads as TGTGCCAGCAGTGAACAACTAGCGGGGTCAGAGACCCAGTACTTC.